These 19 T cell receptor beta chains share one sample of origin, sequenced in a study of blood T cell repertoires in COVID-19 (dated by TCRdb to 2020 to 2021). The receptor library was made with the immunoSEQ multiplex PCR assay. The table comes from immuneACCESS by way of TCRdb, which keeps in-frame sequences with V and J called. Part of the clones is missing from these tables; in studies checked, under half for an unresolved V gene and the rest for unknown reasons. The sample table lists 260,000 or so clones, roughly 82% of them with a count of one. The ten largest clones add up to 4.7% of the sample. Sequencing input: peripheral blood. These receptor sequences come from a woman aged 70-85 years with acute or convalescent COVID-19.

CDR3 sequence (DNA): TGTGCCAGCTCACCTCCACAAACGGGCTATGGCTACACCTTC. It encodes CASSPPQTGYGYTF. The rearrangement uses TRBV18 and TRBJ1-2, with D uncertain. In germline, CDR1 is KGHSH, CDR2 LQKENI. The CDR3 loop spans 14 amino acids. Trimming left V 3 bases short and J 4 bases short, with 12 bases between.

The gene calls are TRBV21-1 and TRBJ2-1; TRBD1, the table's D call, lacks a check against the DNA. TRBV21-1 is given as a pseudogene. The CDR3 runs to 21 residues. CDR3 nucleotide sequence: TGTGCCAGCAGCAACAGAGCCGGGACAGGGGTAGCCGTGTACTCCTACAATGAGCAGTTCTTC. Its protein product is CASSNRAGTGVAVYSYNEQFF.

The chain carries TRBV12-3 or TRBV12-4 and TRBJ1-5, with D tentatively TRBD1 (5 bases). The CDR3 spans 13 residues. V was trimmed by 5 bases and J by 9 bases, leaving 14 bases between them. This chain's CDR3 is CASSPIFQGPQHF. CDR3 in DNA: TGTGCCAGCAGTCCTATCTTTCAGGGGCCCCAGCATTTT.

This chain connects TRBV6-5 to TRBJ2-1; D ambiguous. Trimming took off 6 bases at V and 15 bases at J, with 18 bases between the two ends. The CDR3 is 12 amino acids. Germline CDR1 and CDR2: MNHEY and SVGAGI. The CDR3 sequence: CASRNQASSWFF. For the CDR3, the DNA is TGTGCCAGCAGGAATCAAGCGTCCTCTTGGTTCTTC.

The CDR3 DNA reads as TGCGCCAGCAGCACATCAGGGGGCGACTATGGCTACACCTTC. Its translation: CASSTSGGDYGYTF. This chain uses TRBV5-1 with TRBJ1-2; 8 bases are a match to TRBD1. The CDR3 is 14 residues long. Germline values: CDR1 SGHRS, CDR2 YFSETQ. V lost 4 bases and J lost 3; bases outside the gene matches: 5.

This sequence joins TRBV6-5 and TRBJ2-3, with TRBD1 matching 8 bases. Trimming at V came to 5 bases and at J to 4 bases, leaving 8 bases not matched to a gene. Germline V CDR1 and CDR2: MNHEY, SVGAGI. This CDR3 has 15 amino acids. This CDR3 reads CASSHQGARADTQYF. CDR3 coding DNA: TGTGCCAGCAGTCATCAGGGGGCACGGGCAGATACGCAGTATTTT.

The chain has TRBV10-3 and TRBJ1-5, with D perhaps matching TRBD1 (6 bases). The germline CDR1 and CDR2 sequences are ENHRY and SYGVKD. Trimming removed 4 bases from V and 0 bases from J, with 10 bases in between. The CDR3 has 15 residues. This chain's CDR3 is CAISATGNSNQPQHF. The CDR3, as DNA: TGTGCCATCAGTGCTACAGGGAATAGCAATCAGCCCCAGCATTTT.

CDR3 nucleotide sequence: TGTGCCAGCAGAAGACTAGCGGGGGGGTCGGATACGCAGTATTTT. It is translated as CASRRLAGGSDTQYF. The chain joins TRBV2 to TRBJ2-3, with TRBD2 identical over 14 bases. With 6 bases clipped from V and 6 bases from J, the junction kept 5 bases outside the gene matches. This CDR3 has 15 amino acids. Germline values: CDR1 SNHLY, CDR2 FYNNEI.

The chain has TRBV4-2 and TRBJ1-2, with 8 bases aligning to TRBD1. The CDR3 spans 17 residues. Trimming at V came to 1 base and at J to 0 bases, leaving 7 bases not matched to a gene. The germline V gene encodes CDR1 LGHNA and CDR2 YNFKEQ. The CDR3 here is CASSQAGGQASNYGYTF. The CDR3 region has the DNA TGTGCCAGCAGCCAAGCTGGGGGACAGGCTTCTAACTATGGCTACACCTTC.

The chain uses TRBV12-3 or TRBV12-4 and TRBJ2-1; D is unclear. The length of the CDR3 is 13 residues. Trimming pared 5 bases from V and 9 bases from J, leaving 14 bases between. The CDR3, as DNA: TGTGCCAGCAGTCGATCCAACACGGGTGAGCAGTTCTTC. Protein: CASSRSNTGEQFF.

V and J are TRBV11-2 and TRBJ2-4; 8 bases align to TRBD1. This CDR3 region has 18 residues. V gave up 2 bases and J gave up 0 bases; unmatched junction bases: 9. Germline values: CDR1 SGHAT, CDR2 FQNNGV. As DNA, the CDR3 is TGTGCCAGCAGCTTACGTAGGACAGGGAAAATAGCCAAAAACATTCAGTACTTC. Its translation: CASSLRRTGKIAKNIQYF.

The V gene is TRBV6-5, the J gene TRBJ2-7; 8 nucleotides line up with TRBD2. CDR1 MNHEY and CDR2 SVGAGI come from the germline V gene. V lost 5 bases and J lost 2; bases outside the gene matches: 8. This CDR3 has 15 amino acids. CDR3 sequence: CASSLIGLAPYEQYF. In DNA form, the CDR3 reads TGTGCCAGCAGTCTAATAGGACTAGCTCCCTACGAGCAGTACTTC.

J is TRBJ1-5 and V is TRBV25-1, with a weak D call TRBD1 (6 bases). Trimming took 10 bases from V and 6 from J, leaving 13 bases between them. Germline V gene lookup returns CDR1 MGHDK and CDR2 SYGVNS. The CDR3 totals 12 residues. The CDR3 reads CATGAPVQPQHF. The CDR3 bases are TGTGCCACAGGGGCGCCGGTTCAGCCCCAGCATTTT.

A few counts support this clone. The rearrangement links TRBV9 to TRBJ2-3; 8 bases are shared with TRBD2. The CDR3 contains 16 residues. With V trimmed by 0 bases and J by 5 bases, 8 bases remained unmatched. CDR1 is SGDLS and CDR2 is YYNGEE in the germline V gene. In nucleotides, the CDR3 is TGTGCCAGCAGCGTAGTCCAAGCGGGGGCAAGAGATACGCAGTATTTT. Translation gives CASSVVQAGARDTQYF. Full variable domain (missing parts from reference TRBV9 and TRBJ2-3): DSGVTQTPKHLITATGQRVTLRCSPRSGDLSVYWYQQSLDQGLQFLIQYYNGEERAKGNILERFSAQQFPDLHSELNLSSLELGDSALYFCASSVVQAGARDTQYFGPGTRLTVL.

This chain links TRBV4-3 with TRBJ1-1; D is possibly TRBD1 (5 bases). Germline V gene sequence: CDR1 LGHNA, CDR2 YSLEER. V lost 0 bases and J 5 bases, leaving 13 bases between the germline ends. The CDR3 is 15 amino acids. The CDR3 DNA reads TGCGCCAGCAGCCAAGAGGCTTACGGGGGGACTGAAGCTTTCTTT. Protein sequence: CASSQEAYGGTEAFF.

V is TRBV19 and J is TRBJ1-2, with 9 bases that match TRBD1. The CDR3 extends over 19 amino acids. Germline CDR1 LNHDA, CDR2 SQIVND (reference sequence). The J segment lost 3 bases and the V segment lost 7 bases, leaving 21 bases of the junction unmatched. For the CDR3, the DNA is TGTGCCAGTAAGAGTGGTCGCCGGGACAGGGTCGGTTTTGACTATGGCTACACCTTC. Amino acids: CASKSGRRDRVGFDYGYTF. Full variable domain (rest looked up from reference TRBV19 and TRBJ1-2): DGGITQSPKYLFRKEGQNVTLSCEQNLNHDAMYWYRQDPGQGLRLIYYSQIVNDFQKGDIAEGYSVSREKKESFPLTVTSAQKNPTAFYLCASKSGRRDRVGFDYGYTFGSGTRLTVV.

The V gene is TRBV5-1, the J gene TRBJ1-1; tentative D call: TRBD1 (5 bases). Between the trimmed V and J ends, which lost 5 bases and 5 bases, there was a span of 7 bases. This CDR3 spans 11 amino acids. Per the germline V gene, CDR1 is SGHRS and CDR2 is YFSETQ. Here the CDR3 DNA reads TGCGCCAGCAGACAGGAGACTGAAGCTTTCTTT. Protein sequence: CASRQETEAFF.

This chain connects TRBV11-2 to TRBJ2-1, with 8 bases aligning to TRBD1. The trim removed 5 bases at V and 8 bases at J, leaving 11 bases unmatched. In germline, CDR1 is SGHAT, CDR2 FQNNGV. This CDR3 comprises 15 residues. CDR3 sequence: CASSLEGTGRDEQFF. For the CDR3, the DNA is TGTGCCAGCAGCCTCGAAGGGACAGGTCGCGATGAGCAGTTCTTC.

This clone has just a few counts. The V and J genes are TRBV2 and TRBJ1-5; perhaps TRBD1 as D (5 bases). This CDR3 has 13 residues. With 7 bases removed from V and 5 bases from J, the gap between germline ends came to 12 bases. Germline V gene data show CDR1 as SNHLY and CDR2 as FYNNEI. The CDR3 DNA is TGTGCCAGCAAGGGGCCCTTATATCAGCCCCAGCATTTT. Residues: CASKGPLYQPQHF.